This T cell receptor (beta chain) was captured by sequencing in a study of T-cell memory formation after mild COVID-19. About the study: TCR clusters showed largely donor specificity.

Study-level results: The CD4+ clones that contracted clustered mainly within CM and EM, and the CD8+ clones concentrated in EMRA. Day 15 to 85 contractors were CD4/CD8 balanced; later expanders leaned CD4+.

With constant-segment primers, 5'RACE yielded cDNA libraries of TCR alpha and TCR beta that carried sample barcodes and UMIs. MiXCR was run by TCRdb on the 5' RACE reads, yielding one entry per CDR3 protein. Of 400,000 or so distinct CDR3 sequences in the sample, under 25% were seen once. For this clonotype: Its target is unknown.

CDR1 MNHEY and CDR2 SVGAGI come from the germline V gene. With 4 bases clipped from V and 2 bases from J, the junction kept 5 bases outside the gene matches. The CDR3 spans 15 residues. This TCR was sampled from an adult woman who had mild COVID-19 (a few samples of this study predate the infection). Cell type and time point are not known. The V call is TRBV6-5, the J call TRBJ2-3, with TRBD2 identical over 8 bases. Sequenced sample: PBMCs or a T cell subset sorted from them (not recorded which). In DNA form, the CDR3 reads TGTGCCAGCAGTTTCGGGGGGGGCTACACAGATACGCAGTATTTT. Its protein product is CASSFGGGYTDTQYF.